This TCR beta chain was retrieved from a study of vaccination and CD4 T cells after COVID-19. General observations from the study: Convalescent participants were relatively few, and none had early post-infection timepoints studied. For convalescent patients, 304 of the 307 vaccine-specific clones analyzed were classified as spike mono-reactive.

Trimming took 5 bases from V and 7 from J, leaving 11 bases between them. The length of the CDR3 is 13 residues. The Oncomine TCR Beta short-read assay was applied to DNA of cultured CD4+ T cells. TCRdb independently ran MiXCR on the PCR reads; one entry per CDR3 protein. The repertoire holds over 11,000 distinct CDR3 sequences, roughly a third seen once, with about 10% in the top ten. The treatment was: approximately nine-day PBMC culture with coronavirus spike peptide pools or control peptides (ViraFEST assay). Details on this clonotype: What it binds is not known.

The J gene is TRBJ2-2, the V gene TRBV12-3 or TRBV12-4; no clear D gene. This sequence originates from a human donor who had recovered from COVID-19. Sequenced here: CD4+ T cells from blood, cultured in vitro, sampled after SARS-CoV-2 vaccination. CDR3 DNA: TGTGCCAGCAGTCCGACTCAAGACGGGGAGCTGTTTTTT. Translated: CASSPTQDGELFF.